This entry concerns a single T cell receptor beta chain. What it binds is unknown. From germline, CDR1 is MRHNA and CDR2 SNTAGT. The CDR3 is made up of 19 amino acids. V lost 4 bases to trimming and J lost 0 bases, with 22 bases between them. The data derive from a study of graft-versus-host responses after intestinal transplantation. Across the study: In this cohort, recipients had multivisceral, liver-intestinal, or isolated intestinal transplants. All recipients got anti-thymocyte globulin induction, then tacrolimus and steroids for 2 to 3 years. Study-level points and caveats: Maximum circulating GvH clone levels tracked with early post-transplant HvG decreases.

Using immunoSEQ multiplex PCR, the repertoire was profiled, and TCRdb retains in-frame clones only, with some absent. The repertoire includes 100,000 or so clones, about 90% of them detected once, and 0.95% sits in the top ten. The source of this sequence is a human donor who was the organ donor for an intestinal transplant. V and J are TRBV6-4 and TRBJ1-3, with unresolved D. Sample: unstimulated CD4+ T cells sorted from spleen or lymph node cells, taken before transplant. CDR3 sequence (DNA): TGTGCCAGCAGTGCCGTCGACACGGAAGGCGATGGCTCTGGAAACACCATATATTTT. Amino acids: CASSAVDTEGDGSGNTIYF.